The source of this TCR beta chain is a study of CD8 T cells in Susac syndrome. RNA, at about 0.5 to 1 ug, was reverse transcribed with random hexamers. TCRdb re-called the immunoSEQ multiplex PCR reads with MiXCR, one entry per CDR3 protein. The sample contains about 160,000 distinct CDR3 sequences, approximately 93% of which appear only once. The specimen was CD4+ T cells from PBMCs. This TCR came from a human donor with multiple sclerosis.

The CDR3 nucleotides are TGTGCCAGCAGTACCGGATTCAACACCGGGGAGCTGTTTTTT. Residues: CASSTGFNTGELFF. V gene TRBV12-3 or TRBV12-4 combines with J gene TRBJ2-2, with no clear D. The CDR3 has 14 residues. V lost 5 bases, J lost 2 bases, and 9 bases lay in between.